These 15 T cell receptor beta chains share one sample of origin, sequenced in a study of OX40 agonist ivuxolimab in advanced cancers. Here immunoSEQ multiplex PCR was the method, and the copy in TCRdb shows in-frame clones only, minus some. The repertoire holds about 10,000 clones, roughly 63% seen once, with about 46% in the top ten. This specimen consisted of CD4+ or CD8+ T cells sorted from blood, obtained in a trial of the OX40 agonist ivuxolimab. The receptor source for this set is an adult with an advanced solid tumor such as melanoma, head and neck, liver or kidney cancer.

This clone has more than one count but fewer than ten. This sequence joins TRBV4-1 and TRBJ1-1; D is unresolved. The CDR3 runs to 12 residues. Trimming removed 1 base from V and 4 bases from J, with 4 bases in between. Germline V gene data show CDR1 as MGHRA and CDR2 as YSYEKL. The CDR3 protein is CASSQGVTEAFF. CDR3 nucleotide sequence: TGCGCCAGCAGCCAAGGGGTCACTGAAGCTTTCTTT.

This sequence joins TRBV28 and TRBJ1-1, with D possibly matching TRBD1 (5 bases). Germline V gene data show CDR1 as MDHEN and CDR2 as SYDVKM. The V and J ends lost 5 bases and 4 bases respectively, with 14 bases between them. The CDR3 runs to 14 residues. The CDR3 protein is CASSPGIGVTEAFF. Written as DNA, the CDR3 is TGTGCCAGCAGTCCCGGGATAGGGGTCACTGAAGCTTTCTTT. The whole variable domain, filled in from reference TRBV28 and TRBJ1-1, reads DVKVTQSSRYLVKRTGEKVFLECVQDMDHENMFWYRQDPGLGLRLIYFSYDVKMKEKGDIPEGYSVSREKKERFSLILESASTNQTSMYLCASSPGIGVTEAFFGQGTRLTVV.

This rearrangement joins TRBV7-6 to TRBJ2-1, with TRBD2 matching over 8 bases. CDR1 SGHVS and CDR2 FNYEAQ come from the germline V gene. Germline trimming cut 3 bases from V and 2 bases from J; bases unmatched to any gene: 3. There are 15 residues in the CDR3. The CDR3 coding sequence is TGTGCCAGCAGCTTCGTAGCGGGGACCTACAATGAGCAGTTCTTC. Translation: CASSFVAGTYNEQFF.

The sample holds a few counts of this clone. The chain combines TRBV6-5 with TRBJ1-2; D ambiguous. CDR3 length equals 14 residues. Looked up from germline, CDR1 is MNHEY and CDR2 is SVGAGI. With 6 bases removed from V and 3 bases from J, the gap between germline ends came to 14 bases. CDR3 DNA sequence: TGTGCCAGCAGCCGAGTGCTCGGAGACTATGGCTACACCTTC. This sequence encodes CASSRVLGDYGYTF.

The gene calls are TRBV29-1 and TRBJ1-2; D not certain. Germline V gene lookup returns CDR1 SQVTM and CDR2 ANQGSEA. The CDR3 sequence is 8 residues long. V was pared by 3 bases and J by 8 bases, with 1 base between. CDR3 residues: CSVDGYTF. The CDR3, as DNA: TGCAGCGTTGACGGCTACACCTTC.

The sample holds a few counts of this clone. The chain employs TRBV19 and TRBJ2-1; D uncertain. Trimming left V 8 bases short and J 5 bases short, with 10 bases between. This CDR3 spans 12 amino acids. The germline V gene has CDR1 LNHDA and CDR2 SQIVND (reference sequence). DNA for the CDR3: TGTGCCAGTTGCGTTGGGAACAATGAGCAGTTCTTC. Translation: CASCVGNNEQFF.

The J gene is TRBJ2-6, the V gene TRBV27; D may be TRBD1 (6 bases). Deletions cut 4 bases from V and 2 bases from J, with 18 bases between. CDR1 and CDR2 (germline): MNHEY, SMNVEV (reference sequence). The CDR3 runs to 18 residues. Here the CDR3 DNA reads TGTGCCAGCAGTTCCCAGACAGGACCCGTGGCTGGGGCCAACGTCCTGACTTTC. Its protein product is CASSSQTGPVAGANVLTF.

This chain's CDR3 is CASSEGYGNSYGYTF. CDR3 nucleotides: TGTGCCAGCAGTGAGGGGTACGGAAATAGCTATGGCTACACCTTC. The V call is TRBV2, the J call TRBJ1-2; D gene unclear. Germline CDR1 SNHLY, CDR2 FYNNEI. The V and J ends lost 3 bases and 4 bases respectively, with 15 bases between them. This CDR3 is 15 amino acids long.

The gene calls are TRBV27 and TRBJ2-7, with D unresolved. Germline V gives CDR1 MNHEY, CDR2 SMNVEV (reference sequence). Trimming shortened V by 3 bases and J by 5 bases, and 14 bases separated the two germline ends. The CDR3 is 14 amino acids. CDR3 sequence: CASSLLLRLHEQYF. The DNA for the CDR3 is TGTGCCAGCAGTTTGCTACTAAGGCTGCACGAGCAGTACTTC.

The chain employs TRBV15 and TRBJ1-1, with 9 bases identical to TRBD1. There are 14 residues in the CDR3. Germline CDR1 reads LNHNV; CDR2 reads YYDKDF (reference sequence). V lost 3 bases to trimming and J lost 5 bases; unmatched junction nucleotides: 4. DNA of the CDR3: TGTGCCACCAGCAGTACAGGGGGCTTTACTGAAGCTTTCTTT. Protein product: CATSSTGGFTEAFF.

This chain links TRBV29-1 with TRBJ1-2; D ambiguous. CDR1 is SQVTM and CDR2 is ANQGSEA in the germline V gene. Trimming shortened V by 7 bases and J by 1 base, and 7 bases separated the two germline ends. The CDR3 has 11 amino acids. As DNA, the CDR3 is TGCAGCGCAGTCGATAACTATGGCTACACCTTC. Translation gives CSAVDNYGYTF.

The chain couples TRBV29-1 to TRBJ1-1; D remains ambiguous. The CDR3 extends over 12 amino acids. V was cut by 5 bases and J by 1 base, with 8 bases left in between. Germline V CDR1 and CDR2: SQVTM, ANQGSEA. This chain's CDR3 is CSVREPNTEAFF. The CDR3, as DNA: TGCAGCGTTCGGGAACCGAACACTGAAGCTTTCTTT.

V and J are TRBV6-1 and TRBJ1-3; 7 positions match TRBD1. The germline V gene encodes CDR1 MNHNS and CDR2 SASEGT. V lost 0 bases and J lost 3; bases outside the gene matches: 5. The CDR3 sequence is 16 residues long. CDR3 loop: CASSEARGLVGNTIYF. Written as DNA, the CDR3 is TGTGCCAGCAGTGAAGCGAGGGGGCTAGTTGGAAACACCATATATTTT.

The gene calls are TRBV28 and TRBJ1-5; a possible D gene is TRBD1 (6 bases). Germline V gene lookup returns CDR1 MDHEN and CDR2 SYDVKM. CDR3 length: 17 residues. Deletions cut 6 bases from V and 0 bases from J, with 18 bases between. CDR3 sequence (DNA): TGTGCCAGCAGCCCCCAAACAGGGTCATATAGCAATCAGCCCCAGCATTTT. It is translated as CASSPQTGSYSNQPQHF.

The CDR3 here is CASSLAGKNTEAFF. As DNA, the CDR3 is TGTGCCAGCAGCTTGGCCGGGAAGAACACTGAAGCTTTCTTT. This sequence joins TRBV5-5 and TRBJ1-1; D not certain. Trimming removed 0 bases at V and 1 base at J, with 7 bases between. Germline values: CDR1 SGHKS, CDR2 YYEKEE (reference sequence). CDR3 length: 14 amino acids.